Reported below is one T cell receptor beta chain. Its specific antigen is unknown. Germline and junction disagree at one end, which may indicate a read error. This sample was included in a study of blood T cells in healthy people across ages (dated by TCRdb to 2014 to 2015). About the full investigation: In model experiments, template switching captured roughly one uniquely barcoded TCR beta cDNA molecule for every two T cells. Two additional independent replicas of 1 million unique cDNA reads from the same blood draw were analyzed for two donors (one aged 18 to 29 and one aged 80 or older). Donors of different ages were randomly distributed across sequencing lanes to avoid experimental bias. Donors were grouped into four age groups: young (average approximately 15 years), middle-aged (about 40), aged (about 60) and long-lived (about 82). To track age-related changes in TCR beta repertoire diversity, the study relied on deep sequencing normalized with unique cDNA molecular identifiers. Study-level results and caveats: Compared with the aged group, more naive CD4+ T cells, fewer expanded clones and increased TCR diversity were shown by the long-lived group, suggesting age selection. Estimates of total diversity based on one million sequenced T cells were regarded as lower bounds and as underestimates. The percentage of naive T cells measured by flow cytometry correlated strongly with observed TCR beta diversity. Since profiling was done on bulk unsorted PBMCs, naive and antigen-experienced compartments could not be conclusively compared. Observed TCR beta diversity per million T cells fell roughly linearly with age, and a significant reduction was already apparent by age approximately 41. The CMV infection status of donors was not known, potentially confounding age-related changes in expanded clonotypes.

The CDR3, from cysteine to phenylalanine, totals 13 residues. The read is trimmed to its CDR3 DNA, 39 bases read in frame from base 1. The germline V gene supplies CDR1 ENHRY and CDR2 SYGVKD. Libraries came from 5' RACE. Sequencing used an Illumina HiSeq 2500. A second about 6 to 11 cycle PCR used a sample-barcoded 5' primer and a J-beta primer mix. A template-switch 5' adaptor carrying 12 random nucleotides introduced a unique molecular identifier onto each TCR beta cDNA molecule. Each sample yielded at least 2.5 million CDR3-containing paired-end reads. The Mint cDNA synthesis kit, primed by a TRBC-specific oligonucleotide, was used to synthesize first-strand cDNA from all RNA. After uracil-DNA glycosylase treatment, a first 18-cycle PCR used universal primers M1SS and BC2_uni_R on all cDNA. Regarding the original processing steps: Each sample was normalized by randomly selecting 1 million high-quality reads, each carrying a distinct molecular identifier. Reads with shared molecular identifiers were discarded instead of being binned into consensus sequences. MiTCR, run with a Q25 quality threshold and the strictest error-elimination algorithm, handled CDR3 identification, clonotype clustering and error correction. Lower-bound total TCR beta diversity was estimated with a nonparametric unseen species model using Euler transformation. TCRdb trimmed public reads at Q25 via fastp, called clones via MiXCR and kept in-frame beta chains. One record per CDR3 amino acid sequence lists the most common genes and DNA. The V and J calls follow TCRdb's processing rather than the paper's. This sample holds fewer than 800,000 distinct CDR3 sequences; 20% to 25% were observed only once. Clones ranked in the top ten supply under 4% of the sample.

Systemically healthy Caucasian individuals from Russia, over 30 in total and aged about 6 to 100 years, were included as donors. About 10 milliliters of peripheral blood were collected from each donor into EDTA-treated Vacutainer tubes. Ficoll-Paque density-gradient centrifugation was used to isolate PBMCs, with at least 7 million per sample. Trizol reagent was used to extract total RNA from the PBMCs, yielding at least 5.5 micrograms per sample. Naive CD45RAhigh/CD27high T cell percentages were measured by flow cytometry on a PBMC aliquot from every donor. This receptor was identified in a man between 65 and 80 years old in good health. This receptor chain uses TRBV10-3 and TRBJ1-1, with TRBD1 as a weak D call on 5 bases. The sequenced sample was blood. The DNA sequence reads TGTGCCATCACCGGGGCTGGGAACGCTGAAGCTTTCTTT. Translated, it gives CAITGAGNAEAFF.